This TCR beta chain is drawn from a study of cytomegalovirus exposure and HLA in healthy donors. Looking at the study overall: In a later analysis, the roughly 110 validation repertoires were reported to have used the same platform as the 666 first-cohort repertoires. Notes on the study in general: Listed as cytomegalovirus-associated were more than 150 TCR beta chains. Through in vitro validation, three CMV-associated chains were shown to be specific for CMV antigens. For cytomegalovirus status, the classifier reportedly gave diagnoses with high specificity and sensitivity.

Turning to this clone: Its matching antigen is unknown.

Produced via immunoSEQ multiplex PCR; TCRdb's table is partial and in-frame only. The repertoire consists of roughly 80,000 clones, with just under 95% occurring once and the leading ten covering roughly 0.65%. The CDR3 length is 16 residues. V lost 2 bases and J lost 5, with 16 bases in between. Per germline, CDR1 MNHEY and CDR2 SVGAGI. The sequencing sample was made of PBMCs. The clonotype was recovered from a young man in good health and CMV-seronegative. V is TRBV6-5 and J is TRBJ1-3; D not certain. The CDR3 DNA reads as TGTGCCAGCAGTTACAAGGCCTGGGCCGATCGAAACACCATATATTTT. Residues: CASSYKAWADRNTIYF.